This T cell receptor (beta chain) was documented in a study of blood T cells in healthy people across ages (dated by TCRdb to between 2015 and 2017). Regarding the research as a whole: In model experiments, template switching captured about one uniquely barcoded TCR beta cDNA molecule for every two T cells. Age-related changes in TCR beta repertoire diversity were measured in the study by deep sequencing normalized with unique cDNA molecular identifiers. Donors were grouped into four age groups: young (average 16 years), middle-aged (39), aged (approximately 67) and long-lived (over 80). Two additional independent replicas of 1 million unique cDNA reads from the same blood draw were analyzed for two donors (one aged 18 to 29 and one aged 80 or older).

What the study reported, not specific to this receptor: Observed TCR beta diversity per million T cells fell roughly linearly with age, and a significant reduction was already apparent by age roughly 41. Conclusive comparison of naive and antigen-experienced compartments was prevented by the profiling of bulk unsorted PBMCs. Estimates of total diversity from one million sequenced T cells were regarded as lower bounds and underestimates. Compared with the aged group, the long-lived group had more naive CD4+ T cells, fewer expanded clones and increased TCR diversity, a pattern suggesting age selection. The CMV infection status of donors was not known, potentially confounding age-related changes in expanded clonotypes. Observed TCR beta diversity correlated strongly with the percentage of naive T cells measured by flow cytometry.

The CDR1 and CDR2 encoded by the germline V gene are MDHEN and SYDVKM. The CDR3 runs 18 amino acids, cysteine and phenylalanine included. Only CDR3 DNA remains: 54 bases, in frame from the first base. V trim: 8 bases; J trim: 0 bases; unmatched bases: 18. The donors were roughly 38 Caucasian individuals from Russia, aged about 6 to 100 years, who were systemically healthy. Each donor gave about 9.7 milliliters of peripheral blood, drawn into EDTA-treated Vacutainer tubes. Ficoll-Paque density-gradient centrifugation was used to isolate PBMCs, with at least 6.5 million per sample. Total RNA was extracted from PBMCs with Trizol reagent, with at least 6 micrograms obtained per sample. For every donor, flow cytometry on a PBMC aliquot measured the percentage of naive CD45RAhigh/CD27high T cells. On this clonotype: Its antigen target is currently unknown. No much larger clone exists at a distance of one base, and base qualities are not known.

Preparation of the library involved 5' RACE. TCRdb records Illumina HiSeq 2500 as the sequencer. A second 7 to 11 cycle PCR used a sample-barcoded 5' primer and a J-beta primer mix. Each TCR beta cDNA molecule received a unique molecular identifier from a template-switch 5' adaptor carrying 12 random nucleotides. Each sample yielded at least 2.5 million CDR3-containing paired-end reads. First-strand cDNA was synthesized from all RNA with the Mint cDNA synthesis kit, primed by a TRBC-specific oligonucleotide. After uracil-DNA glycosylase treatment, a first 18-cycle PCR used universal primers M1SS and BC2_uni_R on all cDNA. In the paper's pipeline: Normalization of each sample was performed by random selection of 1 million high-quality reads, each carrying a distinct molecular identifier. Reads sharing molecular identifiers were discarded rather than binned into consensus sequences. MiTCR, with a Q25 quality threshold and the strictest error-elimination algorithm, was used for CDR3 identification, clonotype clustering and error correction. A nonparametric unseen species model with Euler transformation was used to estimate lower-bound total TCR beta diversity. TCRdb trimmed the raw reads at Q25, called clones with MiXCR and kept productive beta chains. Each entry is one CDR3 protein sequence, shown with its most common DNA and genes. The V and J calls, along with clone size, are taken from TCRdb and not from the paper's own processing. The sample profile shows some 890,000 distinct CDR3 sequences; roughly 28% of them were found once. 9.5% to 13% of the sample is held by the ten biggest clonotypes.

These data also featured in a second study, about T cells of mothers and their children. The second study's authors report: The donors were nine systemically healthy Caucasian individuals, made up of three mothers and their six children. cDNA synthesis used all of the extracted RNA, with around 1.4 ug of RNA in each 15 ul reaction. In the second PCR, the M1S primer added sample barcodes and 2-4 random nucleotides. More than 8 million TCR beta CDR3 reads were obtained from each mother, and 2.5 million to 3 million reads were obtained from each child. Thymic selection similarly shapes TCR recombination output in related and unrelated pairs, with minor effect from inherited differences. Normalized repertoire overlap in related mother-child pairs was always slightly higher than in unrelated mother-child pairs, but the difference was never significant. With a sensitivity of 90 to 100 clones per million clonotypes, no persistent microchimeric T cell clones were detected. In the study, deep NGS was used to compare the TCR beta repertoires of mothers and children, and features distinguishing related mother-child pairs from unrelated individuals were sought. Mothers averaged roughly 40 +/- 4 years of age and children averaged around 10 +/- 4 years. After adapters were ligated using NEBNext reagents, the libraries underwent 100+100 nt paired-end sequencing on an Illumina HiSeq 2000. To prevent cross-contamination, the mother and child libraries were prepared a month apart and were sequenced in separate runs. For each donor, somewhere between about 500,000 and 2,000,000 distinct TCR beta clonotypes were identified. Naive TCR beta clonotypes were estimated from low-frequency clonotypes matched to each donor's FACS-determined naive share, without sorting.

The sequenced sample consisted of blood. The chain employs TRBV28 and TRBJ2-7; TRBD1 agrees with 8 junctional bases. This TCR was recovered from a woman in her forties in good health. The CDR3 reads CASPPQGVQGEGSYEQYF. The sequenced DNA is TGTGCCAGCCCTCCCCAGGGGGTACAGGGGGAAGGCTCCTACGAGCAGTACTTC.